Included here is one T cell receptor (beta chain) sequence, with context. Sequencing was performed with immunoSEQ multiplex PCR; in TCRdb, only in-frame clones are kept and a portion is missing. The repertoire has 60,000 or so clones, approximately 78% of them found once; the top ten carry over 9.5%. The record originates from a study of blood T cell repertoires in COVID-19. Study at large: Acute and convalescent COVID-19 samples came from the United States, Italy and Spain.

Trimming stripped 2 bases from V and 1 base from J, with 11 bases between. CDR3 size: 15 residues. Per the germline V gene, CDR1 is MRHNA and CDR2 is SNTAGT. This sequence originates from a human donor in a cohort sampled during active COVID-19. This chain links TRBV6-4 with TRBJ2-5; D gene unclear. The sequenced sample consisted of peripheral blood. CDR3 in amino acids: CASSDPRVVQETQYF. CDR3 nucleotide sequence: TGTGCCAGCAGTGACCCCCGGGTAGTCCAAGAGACCCAGTACTTC.